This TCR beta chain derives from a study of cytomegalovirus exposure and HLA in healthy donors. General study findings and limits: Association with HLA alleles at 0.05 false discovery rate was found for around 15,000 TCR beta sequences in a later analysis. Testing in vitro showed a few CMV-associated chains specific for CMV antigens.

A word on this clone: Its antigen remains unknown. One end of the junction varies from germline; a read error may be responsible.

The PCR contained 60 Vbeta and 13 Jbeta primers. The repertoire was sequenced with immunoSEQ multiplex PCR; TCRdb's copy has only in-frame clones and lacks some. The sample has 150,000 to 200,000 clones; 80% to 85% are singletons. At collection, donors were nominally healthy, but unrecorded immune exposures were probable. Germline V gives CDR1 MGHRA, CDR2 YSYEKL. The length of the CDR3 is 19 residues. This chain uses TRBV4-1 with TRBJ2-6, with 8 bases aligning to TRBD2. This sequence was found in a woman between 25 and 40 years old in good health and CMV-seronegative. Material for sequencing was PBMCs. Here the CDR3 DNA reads TGCGCCAGCAGCCAAATTTCGGGGGGGCTTAGCTCTGGGGCCAACGGCCTGACTTTC. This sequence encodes CASSQISGGLSSGANGLTF.